This T cell receptor (beta chain) originates from a study of blood T cell repertoires in COVID-19 (dated by TCRdb to 2018 to 2021). With respect to the entire study: The collaborator samples originated in the United States, Italy and Spain and spanned the acute and convalescent phases of COVID-19. The material from the prospective study consisted of cDNA or gDNA derived from T cells, B-cell-depleted T cells, or PBMCs. The dataset comprised deeply sampled blood TCRbeta repertoires from subjects exposed to, actively infected with, or recovered from COVID-19. The repertoires were released in a freely available public database intended as a resource for research on the immune response to SARS-CoV-2. Samples came from the ongoing ImmuneRACE study (first 160 participants) plus 1,254 subjects from 6 global collaborators. A de-identified subject ID, COVID-19 status, age in years and sex were almost always included in the sample metadata. Where HLA class I and class II types were available, the types were taken from metadata supplied by the sample provider, not from assay-based typing.

The CDR3 goes from the cysteine to the phenylalanine over 17 residues. The CDR3 DNA has 51 bases and is translated from base 1. Clipping removes 5 bases from V and 5 bases from J, with 16 as the unmatched junction base count. Sequences SNHLY (CDR1) and FYNNEI (CDR2) are obtained from the germline V gene. The immunoSEQ Assay, a bias-controlled multiplex PCR, was used to amplify TCRbeta CDR3 regions from genomic DNA. The study's processing was this. Within the assay, amplification of reference gene primers was used to estimate how many nucleated cells each sample contained. To quantify the absolute abundance of each unique TCRbeta CDR3 rearrangement, sequence reads were collapsed and filtered. For each sample, productive Simpson clonality was calculated as the square root of Simpson's diversity index across productive rearrangements. TCRdb limited this immuneACCESS table to in-frame rearrangements with V and J called. A share of clones is missing; checked studies link under half to unresolved V genes, and the rest is unexplained. The V and J calls and the clone size are those of that table, but D and trimming were determined from the DNA. Counted in this sample were roughly 60,000 clones; more than 80% of them appeared once. Approximately 15% of the sample is in the top ten clones.

Each collaborating institution followed its own protocols to collect whole blood in K2EDTA tubes. Collaborator samples were shipped for TCRbeta analysis as frozen whole blood, isolated PBMCs, or DNA extracted from either sample type. Here is what the overall study found, with its caveats: The amount of clinical and demographic metadata varied by source and participant and was provided uncurated.

Comment on this clone: The antigen this receptor binds is unknown. The sample holds no much larger clone one base away, and base qualities are not on file.

This chain is built from TRBV2 and TRBJ2-5; 8 middle bases align to TRBD2. The material sequenced was peripheral blood. The sequence derives from a man older than 75 with acute or convalescent COVID-19. In nucleotides, the sequence is TGTGCCAGCAGTCCAACCTTCCTGGCGGGGGGCCTGGAGACCCAGTACTTC. Translated, this is CASSPTFLAGGLETQYF.